These 25 T cell receptor beta chains share one sample of origin, sequenced in a study of T cell changes during pregnancy in multiple sclerosis. Using immunoSEQ multiplex PCR, the repertoire was profiled, and TCRdb retains in-frame clones only, with some absent. The repertoire holds over 10,000 clones, with roughly 94% as singletons. Source: CD4+ T cells from peripheral blood mononuclear cells, taken before pregnancy. The receptors shown here come from a female donor with multiple sclerosis, enrolled in a pregnancy study.

A word on this clone: The junction departs from the called germline gene at one end, perhaps through a read error. This chain connects TRBV7-7 to TRBJ2-3; D uncertain. Germline values: CDR1 SSHAT, CDR2 FNYEAQ (reference sequence). The CDR3 is made up of 14 amino acids. CDR3 amino acids: CASSLGAGTDTQYF. The CDR3 DNA follows: TGTGCTAGCAGCTTAGGAGCAGGAACAGATACGCAGTATTTT.

The chain uses TRBV5-1 and TRBJ2-5, with D hard to call. V gave up 0 bases and J gave up 2 bases, with 5 bases separating them. The V gene's germline CDR1 is SGHRS and CDR2 YFSETQ. There are 13 residues in the CDR3. The CDR3 loop reads CASSLGQQETQYF. The CDR3 coding sequence is TGCGCCAGCAGCTTGGGACAACAAGAGACCCAGTACTTC.

The chain recombines TRBV6-5 with TRBJ2-7, with D tentatively TRBD1 (6 bases). V was trimmed by 6 bases and J by 2 bases, leaving 17 bases between them. Germline CDR1 and CDR2: MNHEY and SVGAGI. The CDR3 has 15 residues. This chain's CDR3 is CASSPGTILTYEQYF. CDR3 DNA: TGTGCCAGCAGCCCCGGGACAATCTTAACCTACGAGCAGTACTTC.

The CDR3 DNA reads TGTGCCAGCAGCTTAGGCTCGGCGGGGAACACTGAAGCTTTCTTT. This codes for CASSLGSAGNTEAFF. The V call is TRBV13, the J call TRBJ1-1; no definite D call. Germline CDR1 reads PRHDT; CDR2 reads FYEKMQ (reference sequence). This CDR3 has 15 amino acids. V lost 0 bases and J lost 1, with 9 bases in between.

J is TRBJ1-1 and V is TRBV7-2; tentatively, D is TRBD1 (5 bases). CDR3 length: 16 residues. The ends were cut back, 6 bases at V and 2 bases at J, with 19 bases in the middle. Germline V lookup: CDR1 SGHTA, CDR2 FQGNSA. The chain's CDR3 is CASRPPGVRGNTEAFF. CDR3 in DNA: TGTGCCAGCAGGCCACCGGGAGTAAGGGGAAACACTGAAGCTTTCTTT.

The count of this clone is one. The chain combines TRBV20-1 with TRBJ2-3; D not resolved. Germline CDR1 is DFQATT and CDR2 is SNEGSKA (reference sequence). This CDR3 is 11 amino acids long. The V and J ends lost 1 base and 6 bases respectively, with 5 bases between them. This CDR3 reads CSARVGDTQYF. The CDR3 DNA reads TGCAGTGCTAGAGTCGGGGATACGCAGTATTTT.

The rearrangement uses TRBV5-1 and TRBJ2-2; a possible D gene is TRBD1 (6 bases). The CDR3 contains 14 residues. Looked up from germline, CDR1 is SGHRS and CDR2 is YFSETQ. Trimming shortened V by 0 bases and J by 9 bases, and 12 bases separated the two germline ends. CDR3 sequence (DNA): TGCGCCAGCAGCTTGGCACAGGGTCGCTGGGAGCTGTTTTTT. As protein: CASSLAQGRWELFF.

This clone was counted between two and nine times. The chain employs TRBV19 and TRBJ1-5; D gene uncertain. Between the trimmed V and J ends, which lost 6 bases and 0 bases, there was a span of 12 bases. Germline V gene lookup returns CDR1 LNHDA and CDR2 SQIVND (reference sequence). The CDR3 consists of 15 residues. The CDR3 sequence: CASSWRTDSNQPQHF. In DNA, the CDR3 is TGTGCCAGTAGCTGGAGGACGGATAGCAATCAGCCCCAGCATTTT.

V gene TRBV6-5 combines with J gene TRBJ1-1; D ambiguous. This CDR3 spans 13 amino acids. Looked up from germline, CDR1 is MNHEY and CDR2 is SVGAGI. V dropped 5 bases and J dropped 7 bases, with 14 bases sitting between them. The CDR3 bases are TGTGCCAGCAGTCGAGACACGTTCGGTGAAGCTTTCTTT. As protein: CASSRDTFGEAFF.

The CDR3 spells CASSSDRDRYTF. For the CDR3, the DNA is TGTGCCAGCAGTTCTGACAGGGACCGCTACACCTTC. The gene calls are TRBV27 and TRBJ1-2; the match to TRBD1 covers 7 bases. The V gene's germline CDR1 is MNHEY and CDR2 SMNVEV (reference sequence). The CDR3 consists of 12 residues. V lost 4 bases, J lost 9 bases, and 5 bases stayed unmatched.

J is TRBJ2-5 and V is TRBV27; 7 bases agree with TRBD1. Losses at the gene ends were 4 bases for V and 2 bases for J; bases not matched to a gene: 16. CDR1 and CDR2 (germline): MNHEY, SMNVEV (reference sequence). The CDR3 has 18 amino acids. Here the CDR3 reads CASSCRPGQNIPQETQYF. The CDR3 bases are TGTGCCAGCAGTTGCCGACCGGGACAGAACATCCCTCAAGAGACCCAGTACTTC.

A few counts support this clone. V is TRBV5-4 and J is TRBJ1-2; the match to TRBD1 covers 9 bases. Per the germline V gene, CDR1 is SGHNT and CDR2 is YYREEE (reference sequence). The CDR3 extends over 13 amino acids. The V and J ends lost 6 bases and 4 bases, in that order; junction bases with no gene match: 4. CDR3 nucleotide sequence: TGTGCCAGCATCGGGACAGGGAGCTATGGCTACACCTTC. The encoded protein is CASIGTGSYGYTF.

This chain links TRBV7-2 with TRBJ2-5, with D uncertain. The CDR3 covers 14 residues. The V end lost 0 bases, the J end lost 0 bases, and 5 bases lay between the germline ends. CDR1 is SGHTA, CDR2 FQGNSA, per germline. CDR3 nucleotides: TGTGCCAGCAGCTTAGCCCGGGACCAAGAGACCCAGTACTTC. It is translated as CASSLARDQETQYF.

The J gene is TRBJ2-2, the V gene TRBV10-1; no firm D call. The germline CDR1 and CDR2 sequences are WNHNN and SYGVQD (reference sequence). The CDR3 runs 12 residues. Trimming pared 6 bases from V and 7 bases from J, leaving 9 bases between. The CDR3 coding sequence is TGCGCCAGCAGCCAACGGAGCGGGGAGCTGTTTTTT. Translating it yields CASSQRSGELFF.

The CDR3 DNA reads TGTGCCAGCAGTCGGTTGCCATCTGAGCAGTTCTTC. Its translation is CASSRLPSEQFF. This chain links TRBV2 with TRBJ2-1; D not certain. The CDR3 totals 12 residues. V gave up 5 bases and J gave up 9 bases, with 11 bases separating them. The germline CDR1 and CDR2 sequences are SNHLY and FYNNEI.

This CDR3 reads CASSSKQKHGGEQYF. The CDR3 nucleotides are TGTGCCAGCAGCTCTAAACAGAAACATGGTGGGGAGCAGTACTTC. The genes are TRBV7-8 and TRBJ2-7, with no clear D. The CDR3 covers 15 residues. The V gene lost 4 bases and the J gene lost 7 bases, with 20 bases spanning the gap. Germline-derived CDR1 and CDR2 are SGHVS and FQNEAQ.

The chain has TRBV12-5 and TRBJ1-2; TRBD1 might be the D (6 bases). Trimming stripped 1 base from V and 8 bases from J, with 11 bases between. Germline V gene sequence: CDR1 LGHNT, CDR2 FRNRAP. The CDR3 has 13 amino acids. CDR3 protein: CASGLDTGRGYTF. CDR3 in DNA: TGTGCTAGTGGTTTGGATACAGGGCGCGGCTACACCTTC.

The chain recombines TRBV9 with TRBJ1-1, with 8 bases matching TRBD1. The CDR3 extends over 15 amino acids. From germline, CDR1 is SGDLS and CDR2 YYNGEE. V lost 4 bases to trimming and J lost 7 bases; unmatched junction nucleotides: 12. The CDR3 DNA sequence: TGTGCCAGCAGCACGGACCCCAGGGGGCAGGGTGAAGCTTTCTTT. The encoded protein is CASSTDPRGQGEAFF.

This clone appeared once. The chain uses TRBV6-5 and TRBJ2-3, with TRBD2 identical over 10 bases. The V segment lost 6 bases and the J segment 3 bases; nucleotides outside the gene matches: 6. Per the germline V gene, CDR1 is MNHEY and CDR2 is SVGAGI. This CDR3 contains 15 residues. The CDR3 bases are TGTGCCAGCAGGAGCGGGGGGGCCGTAACAGATACGCAGTATTTT. As protein: CASRSGGAVTDTQYF.

The chain employs TRBV5-4 and TRBJ1-1; D remains ambiguous. V dropped 0 bases and J dropped 5 bases, with 14 bases sitting between them. The CDR3 extends over 15 amino acids. The V gene's germline CDR1 is SGHNT and CDR2 YYREEE (reference sequence). The CDR3 is CASSLGGSGNTEAFF. The CDR3 nucleotides are TGTGCCAGCAGCTTGGGTGGCAGCGGAAATACTGAAGCTTTCTTT.

The chain links TRBV5-1 to TRBJ2-7, with D possibly TRBD1 on 6 matching bases. The germline gives CDR1 SGHRS, CDR2 YFSETQ. Trimming took off 4 bases at V and 6 bases at J, with 17 bases between the two ends. The CDR3 consists of 14 residues. Here the CDR3 DNA reads TGCGCCAGCAGCCGAACCTCAGGGGCGAGCGAGCAGTACTTC. It is translated as CASSRTSGASEQYF.

This chain links TRBV27 with TRBJ2-1, with 7 bases aligning to TRBD2. The CDR3 totals 16 residues. Germline V gene data show CDR1 as MNHEY and CDR2 as SMNVEV (reference sequence). V gave up 5 bases and J gave up 5 bases; unmatched junction bases: 12. The DNA of the CDR3 is TGTGCCAGCAGTCGCAAAAACACGGGGGGAAACAATGAGCAGTTCTTC. Amino acids: CASSRKNTGGNNEQFF.

The chain has TRBV6-1 and TRBJ1-6; tentatively, D is TRBD1 (5 bases). The V and J ends lost 2 bases and 6 bases respectively, with 5 bases between them. This CDR3 is built from 13 residues. The germline V gene encodes CDR1 MNHNS and CDR2 SASEGT. Here the CDR3 DNA reads TGTGCCAGCAGTGAACAGGGTAATTCACCCCTCCACTTT. Protein sequence: CASSEQGNSPLHF.

The chain joins TRBV30 to TRBJ1-5, with D possibly matching TRBD1 (5 bases). Trimming cost V 2 bases and J 7 bases, with 12 bases left between them. Germline V gene lookup returns CDR1 GTSNPN and CDR2 SVGIG (reference sequence). The CDR3 loop spans 13 amino acids. CDR3: CAWSPGGGQPQHF. CDR3 nucleotide sequence: TGTGCCTGGAGTCCAGGCGGGGGGCAGCCCCAGCATTTT.

The chain employs TRBV9 and TRBJ2-7; 9 bases fit TRBD1. CDR1 is SGDLS and CDR2 is YYNGEE in the germline V gene. The CDR3 has 14 residues. The J segment lost 3 bases and the V segment lost 5 bases, leaving 6 bases of the junction unmatched. CDR3 protein: CASSPPGQGYEQYF. DNA of the CDR3: TGTGCCAGCAGTCCGCCGGGACAGGGCTACGAGCAGTACTTC.